Presented here are 20 T cell receptor beta chains from one specimen sequenced in a study of shared clonotypes between healthy human individuals. Here immunoSEQ multiplex PCR was the method, and the copy in TCRdb shows in-frame clones only, minus some. Here the sample spans over 2 million clones, about 95% being singletons. Terminally differentiated effector memory CD45RA+ cells were excluded from the naive CD8 cells, which were CD45RO-negative and positively selected for CCR7. The sample comprised naive CD8+ T cells sorted from blood. These receptors were obtained from a young man in good health.

In nucleotides, the CDR3 is TGTGCCAGCAGGACGGTCAATGAGCAGTTCTTC. It specifies CASRTVNEQFF. The V gene is TRBV27, the J gene TRBJ2-1; D is ambiguous. The CDR3 runs to 11 residues. CDR1 is MNHEY, CDR2 SMNVEV, per germline (reference sequence). Trimming removed 6 bases from V and 6 bases from J, with 6 bases in between.

The rearrangement joins TRBV10-3 to TRBJ2-1, with D possibly TRBD2 on 5 matching bases. The CDR3 has 20 amino acids. Germline V CDR1 and CDR2: ENHRY, SYGVKD. Trimming pared 8 bases from V and 0 bases from J, leaving 29 bases between. This CDR3 is CAIGGVPAERRGGSYNEQFF. CDR3 DNA sequence: TGTGCCATCGGTGGGGTCCCGGCAGAGCGGAGAGGAGGCTCCTACAATGAGCAGTTCTTC.

The chain carries TRBV6-6 and TRBJ2-1; no reliable D call. The CDR3 contains 12 residues. Germline lookup yields CDR1 MNHNY and CDR2 SVGAGI (reference sequence). V gave up 5 bases and J gave up 5 bases, with 7 bases separating them. CDR3 residues: CASSDYNNEQFF. CDR3 in DNA: TGTGCCAGCAGTGATTACAACAATGAGCAGTTCTTC.

The genes are TRBV19 and TRBJ1-1, with 8 bases aligning to TRBD1. Germline V gives CDR1 LNHDA, CDR2 SQIVND (reference sequence). CDR3 length: 16 amino acids. Trimming at V came to 6 bases and at J to 3 bases, leaving 12 bases not matched to a gene. This CDR3 reads CASRPRQGTMDTEAFF. CDR3 coding DNA: TGTGCCAGTAGGCCTAGACAGGGGACGATGGACACTGAAGCTTTCTTT. The complete variable domain, with remaining parts taken from reference TRBV19 and TRBJ1-1, reads DGGITQSPKYLFRKEGQNVTLSCEQNLNHDAMYWYRQDPGQGLRLIYYSQIVNDFQKGDIAEGYSVSREKKESFPLTVTSAQKNPTAFYLCASRPRQGTMDTEAFFGQGTRLTVV.

The CDR3 is CASSQLGVYEQYF. DNA of the CDR3: TGCGCCAGCAGCCAACTCGGGGTGTACGAGCAGTACTTC. This chain joins TRBV4-1 and TRBJ2-7, with D possibly TRBD2 on 5 matching bases. The length of the CDR3 is 13 residues. Germline V CDR1 and CDR2: MGHRA, YSYEKL. V was clipped by 2 bases and J by 4 bases, with 9 bases between them.

The chain links TRBV4-1 to TRBJ1-6; 7 bases map to TRBD1. V shed 6 bases, J shed 8 bases, and the junction held 7 bases outside the gene matches. From germline, CDR1 is MGHRA and CDR2 YSYEKL. This CDR3 is 14 amino acids long. The CDR3 sequence: CASRPRTGDSPLHF. CDR3 coding DNA: TGCGCCAGCAGGCCTCGGACAGGCGATTCACCCCTCCACTTT.

The rearrangement uses TRBV28 and TRBJ2-5; perhaps TRBD1 as D (5 bases). Trimming took off 4 bases at V and 2 bases at J, with 17 bases between the two ends. CDR3 size: 16 residues. Looked up from germline, CDR1 is MDHEN and CDR2 is SYDVKM. The CDR3 loop is CASSSPYVTVQETQYF. DNA of the CDR3: TGTGCCAGCAGTTCCCCTTATGTGACAGTTCAAGAGACCCAGTACTTC.

In the case of this clone: One end of the junction does not line up with germline, which may come from a read error. CDR3 sequence: CASSYSRDSVYGHTF. The CDR3 DNA follows: TGTGCCAGCAGTTACTCCCGGGACAGCGTCTATGGCCACACCTTC. The rearrangement links TRBV6-8 to TRBJ1-2; 7 nucleotides line up with TRBD1. In germline, CDR1 is MNHGY, CDR2 SAAAGT. The CDR3 spans 15 residues.

The chain uses TRBV29-1 and TRBJ1-5; D is ambiguous. From germline, CDR1 is SQVTM and CDR2 ANQGSEA. CDR3 length equals 14 residues. V lost 4 bases to trimming and J lost 0 bases, with 10 bases between them. The CDR3 loop is CSVGADNSNQPQHF. Here the CDR3 DNA reads TGCAGCGTTGGGGCAGACAATAGCAATCAGCCCCAGCATTTT.

This rearrangement joins TRBV7-9 to TRBJ2-7; no clear D gene. Germline CDR1 reads SEHNR; CDR2 reads FQNEAQ (reference sequence). Between the trimmed V and J ends, which lost 4 bases and 5 bases, there was a span of 9 bases. The CDR3 is 12 amino acids. For the CDR3, the DNA is TGTGCCAGCAGCTGGAACGGCCACGAGCAGTACTTC. Amino acids: CASSWNGHEQYF.

The gene calls are TRBV15 and TRBJ2-1; 10 bases are shared with TRBD1. The CDR3 is 15 amino acids. CDR1 is LNHNV, CDR2 YYDKDF, per germline (reference sequence). The V segment lost 7 bases and the J segment 8 bases; nucleotides outside the gene matches: 11. CDR3 protein: CATTAAGQGSDEQFF. The CDR3 DNA reads as TGTGCCACCACCGCGGCGGGACAGGGGTCCGATGAGCAGTTCTTC.

Remarks on this clone: The same CDR3 arises from other DNA sequences in this sample as well. The genes are TRBV19 and TRBJ2-7; D might be TRBD1 or TRBD2, each matching 5 bases. The CDR3 spans 13 residues. The V and J ends lost 7 bases and 3 bases respectively, with 13 bases between them. Germline V gene lookup returns CDR1 LNHDA and CDR2 SQIVND (reference sequence). CDR3 bases: TGTGCCAGTACCCCGGGACCCAGCTACGAGCAGTACTTC. As protein: CASTPGPSYEQYF.

The V and J genes are TRBV2 and TRBJ2-7; TRBD2 aligns across 10 bases. V lost 8 bases to trimming and J lost 3 bases; unmatched junction nucleotides: 4. The V gene's germline CDR1 is SNHLY and CDR2 FYNNEI. The CDR3 spans 13 residues. The CDR3 coding sequence is TGTGCCAGCGTACTAGCGGGGAACTACGAGCAGTACTTC. Encoded protein: CASVLAGNYEQYF.

The chain employs TRBV5-1 and TRBJ2-3, with D maybe TRBD2 (6 bases). Germline CDR1 SGHRS, CDR2 YFSETQ. Trimming shortened V by 2 bases and J by 2 bases, and 12 bases separated the two germline ends. The CDR3 covers 15 residues. CDR3 nucleotides: TGCGCCAGCAGCTTCTCCGGGGGACTCACAGATACGCAGTATTTT. It is translated as CASSFSGGLTDTQYF.

To note about this clone: This sample includes further DNA sequences coding for the same CDR3. The rearrangement uses TRBV28 and TRBJ2-3; TRBD2 aligns across 11 bases. Germline V gives CDR1 MDHEN, CDR2 SYDVKM. The V and J ends lost 2 bases and 3 bases, in that order; junction bases with no gene match: 1. The CDR3 length is 15 residues. In DNA form, the CDR3 reads TGTGCCAGCAGTTTAGCTAGCGGGGGGACAGATACGCAGTATTTT. It specifies CASSLASGGTDTQYF.

The rearrangement links TRBV19 to TRBJ2-7; D is undetermined. The CDR3 has 15 residues. Germline-derived CDR1 and CDR2 are LNHDA and SQIVND (reference sequence). Between the trimmed V and J ends, which lost 2 bases and 3 bases, there was a span of 14 bases. The CDR3 protein is CASSIHFQADYEQYF. For the CDR3, the DNA is TGTGCCAGTAGTATACACTTCCAGGCAGACTACGAGCAGTACTTC.

The chain joins TRBV27 to TRBJ2-2, with 7 bases identical to TRBD2. This CDR3 is 17 amino acids long. Unmatched junction bases numbered 13, after V lost 3 bases and J lost 6 bases. Germline V gives CDR1 MNHEY, CDR2 SMNVEV (reference sequence). CDR3 DNA: TGTGCCAGCAGTTTCTCATTTTCCACTAGCGTAGCCGGGGAGCTGTTTTTT. Translation: CASSFSFSTSVAGELFF.

The chain joins TRBV7-9 to TRBJ2-2; 7 nucleotides match TRBD2. Trimming took 5 bases from V and 6 from J; bases not matched to a gene: 9. Germline lookup yields CDR1 SEHNR and CDR2 FQNEAQ (reference sequence). CDR3 size: 15 residues. DNA for the CDR3: TGTGCCAGCAGCCACACGGGGAGGGTCCCCGGGGAGCTGTTTTTT. As protein: CASSHTGRVPGELFF.

The CDR3 bases are TGCGCCAGCAGCCTCCACTCGACAAGAGATGAGCAGTTCTTC. Its protein is CASSLHSTRDEQFF. The chain couples TRBV4-1 to TRBJ2-1; D unclear. The CDR3 length is 14 residues. Trimming left V 4 bases short and J 8 bases short, with 15 bases between. The germline V gene has CDR1 MGHRA and CDR2 YSYEKL.

The chain employs TRBV6-7 and TRBJ2-7, with a weak D call TRBD1 (6 bases). TRBV6-7 has ORF status, its function being uncertain. V lost 7 bases and J 3 bases, leaving 16 bases between the germline ends. The CDR3 contains 14 residues. DNA of the CDR3: TGTGCCAGCACCCGGCGGACAGCCATCTACGAGCAGTACTTC. Translating it yields CASTRRTAIYEQYF.